Sequencing of this T cell receptor beta chain was carried out in a study of graft-versus-host responses after intestinal transplantation. Across the study: In this cohort, recipients had multivisceral, liver-intestinal, or isolated intestinal transplants. The recipients all started with anti-thymocyte globulin induction and then took tacrolimus and steroids for around 3 years.

Whole-study results and caveats: In recipient marrow, GvH clones were found, and some appeared first in ileum or blood.

Sequenced by immunoSEQ multiplex PCR; TCRdb stores in-frame clones only, minus some. The sample lists about 90,000 clones, 75% to 90% occurring once. Germline V lookup: CDR1 SGHAT, CDR2 FQNNGV. The V and J ends lost 5 bases and 0 bases, in that order; junction bases with no gene match: 4. CDR3 length: 17 residues. To note about this clone: The antigen is undetermined.

The J gene is TRBJ2-1, the V gene TRBV11-2, with TRBD2 identical over 13 bases. The TCR comes from a human donor who received an intestinal transplant. Sequenced here: unstimulated CD8+ T cells sorted from spleen or lymph node cells, sampled before intestinal transplant. The CDR3 region is CASSPRTSGSSYNEQFF. CDR3 bases: TGTGCCAGCAGCCCCCGGACTAGCGGGAGCTCCTACAATGAGCAGTTCTTC.